This T cell receptor (beta chain) was sequenced during a study of T cells in Graves' hyperthyroidism and ophthalmopathy (dated by TCRdb to the late 2010s). Regarding the complete study: Peripheral blood samples were taken at initial diagnosis, before any treatment was given. According to the paper, TCR Vbeta CDR3 sequencing was carried out on about 140 peripheral blood samples, which came from 40 to 45 ophthalmopathy, around 74 hyperthyroidism and around 17 progressor patients. Prospective prediction of ophthalmopathy was tested in an independent validation cohort of approximately 19 hyperthyroidism patients and some 17 patients who later progressed to ophthalmopathy. The 100 discovery patients were divided at random into training and test sets in a 7:3 ratio. Thyroid tissue and blood T-cell repertoires from six Graves' hyperthyroidism patients were also compared in the study. After sampling, hyperthyroidism patients received methimazole starting at 30 mg daily, and ophthalmopathy patients received high-dose intravenous methylprednisolone. TCR V-J signatures able to tell the groups apart were searched for in a discovery cohort of approximately 95 patients, of whom over 40 had Graves' ophthalmopathy and more than 55 had stable Graves' hyperthyroidism.

V is clipped by 7 bases and J by 3 bases, and the sequence between their germline boundaries is 12 bases long. The germline V gene yields MNHEY for CDR1 and SVGAGI for CDR2. The CDR3 covers 13 residues, taking in both the cysteine and the phenylalanine. Only the CDR3 portion is preserved as DNA: 39 bases, with reading frame beginning at the first base. The TCR beta CDR3 regions were amplified from the RNA transcripts. The first round of RT-PCR for the TCR CDR3 was performed with the HTBI primer set and the Qiagen OneStep RT-PCR kit. A second multiplex PCR round built the libraries, followed by size selection and purification. Sequencing of the libraries was done on an Illumina HiSeq2000 using paired-end 100 bp reads. On the authors' methods: SOAPnuke was used to process the raw data, removing reads that contained adapters or uncalled bases, had a mean Phred below 15, or lacked an exact match to the constant primer or identifier. High-quality paired reads were merged with COPE v1.2.5, and unique nucleotide sequences were defined as clonotypes. MiTCR v1.1 was used to align the clonotypes against IMGT TRBV, TRBD and TRBJ reference segments. Only V-J combinations with frequency above 0.0001, covering approximately 99% of repertoires, were analysed. A TCS score was defined as the ratio between F50 (clonal expansion) and ExV (chaos), using BLOSUM62-based TCRdist between CDR3 peptides within each V-J. Welch's t-statistics and random forest reduced around 510 V-J features to 10 to 15, which were used in a naive Bayes classifier (R e1071). TCRdb applied fastp at Q25 and MiXCR to the public reads, then kept only in-frame beta chains. Rows with a matching CDR3 protein are joined into one entry that keeps the most common DNA and genes. The V and J calls and clone size come from TCRdb's table, not from the authors' own analysis. The sample data list about 520,000 distinct CDR3 sequences, and approximately 24% of these were observed just once. The ten most abundant clones make up about 11% of the sample.

In the ophthalmopathy patients, disease was moderately to severely active, with a Clinical Activity Score of 3 or more, a NOSPECS grade of 4 or more, and a duration of less than 3 months. The study excluded patients with uncontrolled infections, other autoimmune diseases, pregnancy or lactation. Diagnoses were established on the basis of clinical symptoms, serum thyroxine and TRAb, thyroid ultrasound, and orbital computed tomography. PBMCs were separated from around 9.1 ml of fresh peripheral blood using Ficoll-Paque density gradient centrifugation. Total RNA was extracted using Trizol reagent, and RNA quality was assessed on an Agilent 2100 Bioanalyzer. There are many counts of this clonotype. Its antigen is not yet known. Nothing much larger sits one base from this clone, and base qualities are not available. The research as a whole found: During validation, the model predicted progression to ophthalmopathy a median of approximately six months ahead of onset, with around 65% sensitivity and 72.22% specificity. Most expanded thyroid clonotypes (frequency above 0.001) were also found in blood, which suggests that blood repertoires may mirror thyroid immune responses. A 13 V-J signature model separated ophthalmopathy from stable hyperthyroidism, with 87.88% sensitivity and around 84% specificity in cross-validation and 80%/75% in testing. Sample size was not statistically predetermined, and blinding of investigators to group allocation was not performed.

The sequenced sample was blood. Recombination connected TRBV6-5 to TRBJ1-2; the D gene assignment is ambiguous. This clonotype was obtained from a woman aged 25 to 39 with Graves' ophthalmopathy. The CDR3 protein is CASTKTGDYGYTF. The sequenced DNA is TGTGCCAGCACCAAAACGGGTGACTATGGCTACACCTTC.